This T cell receptor (beta chain) was sequenced for a study of shared clonotypes between healthy human individuals. General study results and limits: Naive subsets, compared against memory subsets, generally had larger estimated richness values. Some clonotypes were shared by all four sorted-subset donors, while others were not shared. The non-shared ones had lower generation probabilities than the shared ones.

Splitting of each subset's genomic DNA was done evenly across several immunoSEQ plates. Method: immunoSEQ multiplex PCR; TCRdb's copy keeps in-frame clones and lacks some. The sample holds around 990,000 clones, roughly 80% seen once. The CDR3 spans 14 residues. Trimming cost V 10 bases and J 2 bases; bases outside gene matches: 10. Germline-derived CDR1 and CDR2 are MDHEN and SYDVKM. As for this clone: Its matching antigen is unknown.

This TCR was recovered from a man between 18 and 29 years old in good health. Some clones in this sample may be carry-over from other donors' samples. Sample: memory CD4+ T cells from PBMCs. This sample's subset: CD45RA-negative fraction. The chain joins TRBV28 to TRBJ1-1; TRBD1 matches 7 bases. The CDR3 DNA reads TGTGCCACCATTAACAGGGGAGGTAACACTGAAGCTTTCTTT. Its protein is CATINRGGNTEAFF.